The present TCR beta chain was sequenced within a study of blood T cells in healthy people across ages. Broader study findings: One million T cells yielded diversity estimates that were considered underestimates.

As to this clonotype: Its specificity is unknown.

Sample-barcoded 5' priming and a J-beta primer mix drove a second PCR of about 6 to 12 cycles. TCRdb reprocessed the 5' RACE reads with MiXCR, giving one entry per CDR3 protein. The sample lists approximately 700,000 distinct CDR3 sequences; approximately 30% were seen once. The study drew donors from healthy Caucasian individuals in Russia aged about 6 to 90. Germline assignment: CDR1 SQVTM and CDR2 ANQGSEA. The CDR3 consists of 16 residues. Trimming cost V 8 bases and J 0 bases, with 22 bases left between them. The sequence came from an elderly woman in good health. The chain is built from TRBV29-1 and TRBJ1-1; D not resolved. The sequencing sample was made of blood. CDR3 DNA: TGCAGCCCGCCGGAGGAGGCCGTTCGCATGAACACTGAAGCTTTCTTT. Its protein product is CSPPEEAVRMNTEAFF.